This T cell receptor (beta chain) is from a study of radiation and T cells in renal cell carcinoma. This clone came up a few times. Documented time point: baseline pretreatment blood. Treatment: 15 Gy SBRT to primary tumor, nephrectomy 4 weeks later. The CDR3 spans 15 residues. Germline V gene data show CDR1 as MGHDK and CDR2 as SYGVNS. Unmatched junction bases numbered 0, after V lost 1 base and J lost 1 base. The assay was immunoSEQ multiplex PCR, and TCRdb's table has in-frame clones only and misses some. The sample holds about 50,000 clones; approximately 80% are singletons and the top ten take roughly a third.

The sequenced sample was blood, obtained from a patient whose treatment included radiotherapy and nephrectomy. The chain combines TRBV25-1 with TRBJ2-1, with TRBD2 matching 8 bases. The sequence was collected from a woman in her 70s with renal cell carcinoma. The CDR3 is CASSELAGSYNEQFF. DNA for the CDR3: TGTGCCAGCAGTGAATTAGCGGGGTCCTACAATGAGCAGTTCTTC.